A selection of T cell receptor beta chains follows, all from one sample in a study of lymphopenia after photon versus proton radiotherapy. Here immunoSEQ multiplex PCR was the method, and the copy in TCRdb shows in-frame clones only, minus some. The sample consists of some 170,000 clones, approximately 91% of them appearing once. Specimen: peripheral blood, collected from a patient treated with photon-based radiotherapy. The source of these receptors is a man in his fifties or sixties with gastric cancer. Both conserved end residues are part of each CDR3. Fields, in order: J gene, clone size, V gene, D gene, CDR3 DNA, CDR3 protein. A D gene is named only where the DNA matches it firmly. Size tells how often a clone was seen (once, few, many) or the class of an expanded clone, and some rows leave it out.

j_gene: TRBJ1-1
abundance: NA
v_gene: TRBV5-6
d_gene: NA
CDR3nt: TGTGCCAGCAGCTTTGGTGGCAGGGGATCCACTGAAGCTTTCTTT
CDR3aa: CASSFGGRGSTEAFF

j_gene: TRBJ1-2
abundance: NA
v_gene: TRBV19
d_gene: NA
CDR3nt: TGTGCCAGTAGTACAACAGGGACGAGCTATGGCTACACCTTC
CDR3aa: CASSTTGTSYGYTF

j_gene: TRBJ2-6
abundance: NA
v_gene: TRBV28
d_gene: NA
CDR3nt: TGTGCCAGCAGTTCCCCAGCTGCTGGGGCCAACGTCCTGACTTTC
CDR3aa: CASSSPAAGANVLTF

j_gene: TRBJ2-3
abundance: NA
v_gene: TRBV6-1
d_gene: NA
CDR3nt: TGTGCCAGCAGTGAACCACCTTTGGATACGCAGTATTTT
CDR3aa: CASSEPPLDTQYF

j_gene: TRBJ2-2
abundance: NA
v_gene: TRBV18
d_gene: TRBD1
CDR3nt: TGTGCCAGCTCACCGCGGACAGGGCACGACACCGGGGAGCTGTTTTTT
CDR3aa: CASSPRTGHDTGELFF

j_gene: TRBJ1-1
abundance: NA
v_gene: TRBV6-1
d_gene: TRBD1
CDR3nt: TGTGCCAGCAATGACAGGGCGAACACTGAAGCTTTCTTT
CDR3aa: CASNDRANTEAFF

j_gene: TRBJ1-5
abundance: NA
v_gene: TRBV18
d_gene: TRBD1
CDR3nt: TGTGCCAGCTCACCCCTACAGGGGACGGATCAGCCCCAGCATTTT
CDR3aa: CASSPLQGTDQPQHF

j_gene: TRBJ1-2
abundance: once
v_gene: TRBV27
d_gene: TRBD1
CDR3nt: TGTGCCAGCAGTTTTCTCTCCGGACAGGGCATCTATGGCTACACCTTC
CDR3aa: CASSFLSGQGIYGYTF

j_gene: TRBJ1-4
abundance: NA
v_gene: TRBV10-3
d_gene: TRBD1
CDR3nt: TGTGCCACACAGGGGCAGGGTAATGAAAAACTGTTTTTT
CDR3aa: CATQGQGNEKLFF

j_gene: TRBJ2-1
abundance: NA
v_gene: TRBV18
d_gene: NA
CDR3nt: TGTGCCAGCTCACCACAAAAAGCGGGCAATGAGCAGTTCTTC
CDR3aa: CASSPQKAGNEQFF

j_gene: TRBJ1-1
abundance: NA
v_gene: TRBV5-1
d_gene: TRBD1
CDR3nt: TGCGCCAGCAGCTTGGTTTGGACAGGTAGAGCTGAAGCTTTCTTT
CDR3aa: CASSLVWTGRAEAFF

j_gene: TRBJ1-1
abundance: NA
v_gene: TRBV27
d_gene: NA
CDR3nt: TGTGCCAGCAGTCTCACCCGCGTCACAGAAGCTTTCTTT
CDR3aa: CASSLTRVTEAFF

j_gene: TRBJ2-1
abundance: NA
v_gene: TRBV10-3
d_gene: NA
CDR3nt: TGTGCCATCAGTGAGGGCGGGGACAATGAGCAGTTCTTC
CDR3aa: CAISEGGDNEQFF

j_gene: TRBJ1-1
abundance: NA
v_gene: TRBV25-1
d_gene: NA
CDR3nt: TGTGCCAGCAATCTTGAACGGAAGGCCATGAACACTGAAGCTTTCTTT
CDR3aa: CASNLERKAMNTEAFF

j_gene: TRBJ1-2
abundance: NA
v_gene: TRBV5-4
d_gene: TRBD1
CDR3nt: TGTGCCAGCACCCTGGCCGGGACAGGGGGCTCTATGCGCTACACCTTC
CDR3aa: CASTLAGTGGSMRYTF

j_gene: TRBJ2-7
abundance: NA
v_gene: TRBV6-1
d_gene: NA
CDR3nt: TGTGCCATCCTTGAGCGTGGCTACGAGCAGTACTTC
CDR3aa: CAILERGYEQYF

j_gene: TRBJ2-2
abundance: NA
v_gene: TRBV18
d_gene: TRBD1
CDR3nt: TGTGCCAGCTCACGAAACAGGGGGCGCGGCACCGGGGAGCTGTTTTTT
CDR3aa: CASSRNRGRGTGELFF

j_gene: TRBJ2-3
abundance: NA
v_gene: TRBV19
d_gene: TRBD2
CDR3nt: TGTGCCAGTAAAACTTTGGCGGGAGGTACAGATACGCAGTATTTT
CDR3aa: CASKTLAGGTDTQYF

j_gene: TRBJ2-1
abundance: NA
v_gene: TRBV11-2
d_gene: NA
CDR3nt: TGTGCCAGCAGCTTAGCCAGGACAGACAATGAGCAGTTCTTC
CDR3aa: CASSLARTDNEQFF

j_gene: TRBJ2-3
abundance: NA
v_gene: TRBV11-2
d_gene: NA
CDR3nt: TGTGCCAGCAGCCCCGGGACTCACCCGTATTTT
CDR3aa: CASSPGTHPYF

j_gene: TRBJ1-3
abundance: NA
v_gene: TRBV5-1
d_gene: NA
CDR3nt: TGCGCCAGCAGCTTGGCAGGGTCTAGTTCTGGAAACACCATATATTTT
CDR3aa: CASSLAGSSSGNTIYF

j_gene: TRBJ2-7
abundance: NA
v_gene: TRBV29-1
d_gene: NA
CDR3nt: TGCAGCGTTTTGACCTACGAGCAGTACTTC
CDR3aa: CSVLTYEQYF

j_gene: TRBJ2-3
abundance: NA
v_gene: TRBV7-2
d_gene: NA
CDR3nt: TGTGCCAGCAGCTTAGTCGAAACTCGGGCCGATACGCAGTATTTT
CDR3aa: CASSLVETRADTQYF

j_gene: TRBJ1-2
abundance: NA
v_gene: TRBV7-9
d_gene: NA
CDR3nt: TGTGCCAGCAGCCCGAACAAACAGGGTTATCTTGATGGCTACACCTTC
CDR3aa: CASSPNKQGYLDGYTF

j_gene: TRBJ1-4
abundance: NA
v_gene: TRBV5-1
d_gene: NA
CDR3nt: TGCGCCAGCAGCCCCCCAGGGACGGCTAATGAAAAACTGTTTTTT
CDR3aa: CASSPPGTANEKLFF

j_gene: TRBJ2-3
abundance: NA
v_gene: TRBV4-1
d_gene: TRBD2
CDR3nt: TGCGCCAGCAGCCTGGGGACTAGCGTAAGCACAGATACGCAGTATTTT
CDR3aa: CASSLGTSVSTDTQYF

j_gene: TRBJ2-2
abundance: NA
v_gene: TRBV29-1
d_gene: NA
CDR3nt: TGCAGCGTTGTGGTGGCCGGGGAGCTGTTTTTT
CDR3aa: CSVVVAGELFF

j_gene: TRBJ2-2
abundance: NA
v_gene: TRBV5-1
d_gene: NA
CDR3nt: TGCGCCAGCAGCACCACCGGGACAATGAACACCGGGGAGCTGTTTTTT
CDR3aa: CASSTTGTMNTGELFF

j_gene: TRBJ1-2
abundance: NA
v_gene: TRBV19
d_gene: NA
CDR3nt: TGTGCCTGCCTCGGGGTGCAGGGCGTCGACTATGGCTACACCTTC
CDR3aa: CACLGVQGVDYGYTF

j_gene: TRBJ1-2
abundance: NA
v_gene: TRBV28
d_gene: TRBD1
CDR3nt: TGTGCCAGCAGAGACCGACAGGGGGCGAACTATGGCTACACCTTC
CDR3aa: CASRDRQGANYGYTF

j_gene: TRBJ2-1
abundance: few
v_gene: TRBV7-2
d_gene: TRBD2
CDR3nt: TGTGCCAGCAGCTTAAGTTCACGCGGGAGAGACAATGAGCAGTTCTTC
CDR3aa: CASSLSSRGRDNEQFF

j_gene: TRBJ1-5
abundance: NA
v_gene: TRBV7-6
d_gene: NA
CDR3nt: TGTGCCAGGAAAGGACAGTTTGCTCAGCCCCAGCATTTT
CDR3aa: CARKGQFAQPQHF

j_gene: TRBJ2-7
abundance: NA
v_gene: TRBV7-2
d_gene: NA
CDR3nt: TGTGCCAGCAGCCCCACGGCTAGCTCCCTCCTCTACGAGCAGTACTTC
CDR3aa: CASSPTASSLLYEQYF

j_gene: TRBJ1-2
abundance: once
v_gene: TRBV29-1
d_gene: NA
CDR3nt: TGCAGCGTTGAGCGCCGGCTTGCTTATGGCTACACCTTC
CDR3aa: CSVERRLAYGYTF

j_gene: TRBJ1-2
abundance: NA
v_gene: TRBV6-6
d_gene: TRBD1
CDR3nt: TGTGCCAGCAGTTACGCAGGGGGTGAGGGCTACACCTTC
CDR3aa: CASSYAGGEGYTF

j_gene: TRBJ2-1
abundance: NA
v_gene: TRBV7-3
d_gene: TRBD2
CDR3nt: TGTGCCAGCAGCTTAAGGGGCGGGAGCAATGAGCAGTTCTTC
CDR3aa: CASSLRGGSNEQFF

j_gene: TRBJ1-1
abundance: NA
v_gene: TRBV5-1
d_gene: NA
CDR3nt: TGCGCCAGCAGCTTGGTTGACAGTCGGAACACTGAAGCTTTCTTT
CDR3aa: CASSLVDSRNTEAFF

j_gene: TRBJ2-3
abundance: once
v_gene: TRBV9
d_gene: TRBD1
CDR3nt: TGTGCCAGCAGCCCGCAAAGGAGGGGACAGGGGGCGCGTTCGGGAGATACGCAGTATTTT
CDR3aa: CASSPQRRGQGARSGDTQYF

j_gene: TRBJ2-7
abundance: NA
v_gene: TRBV2
d_gene: NA
CDR3nt: TGTGCCAGCAGCTACAGGTACGAGCAGTACTTC
CDR3aa: CASSYRYEQYF

j_gene: TRBJ2-2
abundance: NA
v_gene: TRBV5-4
d_gene: NA
CDR3nt: TGTGCCAGCAGCTCAGGGAGTAGGGCGAACACCGGGGAGCTGTTTTTT
CDR3aa: CASSSGSRANTGELFF

j_gene: TRBJ1-5
abundance: NA
v_gene: TRBV27
d_gene: NA
CDR3nt: TGTGCCAGCAGTTCTAAGAGCCCCTCCGGCCAGCCCCAGCATTTT
CDR3aa: CASSSKSPSGQPQHF

j_gene: TRBJ1-5
abundance: NA
v_gene: TRBV4-1
d_gene: NA
CDR3nt: TGCGCCAGCAGCCTCGAGGGAGTTTATAGCAATCAGCCCCAGCATTTT
CDR3aa: CASSLEGVYSNQPQHF

j_gene: TRBJ2-3
abundance: NA
v_gene: TRBV7-2
d_gene: NA
CDR3nt: TGTGCCAGCAGCTTTCACAGTAGCACAGATACGCAGTATTTT
CDR3aa: CASSFHSSTDTQYF

j_gene: TRBJ1-1
abundance: NA
v_gene: TRBV5-1
d_gene: NA
CDR3nt: TGCGCCAGCAGACCACTTCCTGGGGACACTGAAGCTTTCTTT
CDR3aa: CASRPLPGDTEAFF

j_gene: TRBJ2-3
abundance: NA
v_gene: TRBV30
d_gene: TRBD2
CDR3nt: TGTGCCTGGAGTCTTTCCCTGACTAGCGGGATCACAGATACGCAGTATTTT
CDR3aa: CAWSLSLTSGITDTQYF

j_gene: TRBJ2-5
abundance: NA
v_gene: TRBV30
d_gene: NA
CDR3nt: TGTGCCTGGATGGCGTCCGGAGAGACCCAGTACTTC
CDR3aa: CAWMASGETQYF

j_gene: TRBJ1-5
abundance: NA
v_gene: TRBV6-1
d_gene: NA
CDR3nt: TGTGCCAGCAGCGCTCTTGATCAGCCCCAGCATTTT
CDR3aa: CASSALDQPQHF

j_gene: TRBJ1-4
abundance: NA
v_gene: TRBV5-1
d_gene: NA
CDR3nt: TGCGCCAGCAGCCCGGACGCCGGGACTGAAAAACTGTTTTTT
CDR3aa: CASSPDAGTEKLFF

j_gene: TRBJ2-1
abundance: NA
v_gene: TRBV9
d_gene: NA
CDR3nt: TGTGCCAGCAGCCCGAGACGAGAGATCCACAATGAGCAGTTCTTC
CDR3aa: CASSPRREIHNEQFF

j_gene: TRBJ2-7
abundance: NA
v_gene: TRBV5-1
d_gene: NA
CDR3nt: TGCGCCAGCAGCTCAGACTGGAACGAGCAGTACTTC
CDR3aa: CASSSDWNEQYF

j_gene: TRBJ1-3
abundance: NA
v_gene: TRBV28
d_gene: NA
CDR3nt: TGTGCCAGCAACCAGGGATTCTCTGGAAACACCATATATTTT
CDR3aa: CASNQGFSGNTIYF

j_gene: TRBJ2-7
abundance: few
v_gene: TRBV29-1
d_gene: NA
CDR3nt: TGCAGCGTCGGGGGCCAGATCGAGCAGTACTTC
CDR3aa: CSVGGQIEQYF

j_gene: TRBJ1-4
abundance: NA
v_gene: TRBV14
d_gene: NA
CDR3nt: TGTGCCAGCAGCCAAGTCTGGGGGGTCAATGAAAAACTGTTTTTT
CDR3aa: CASSQVWGVNEKLFF